The clone carrying this T cell receptor (beta chain) was counted a few times. The sample has other DNA sequences that encode this CDR3 too. Germline-derived CDR1 and CDR2 are SNHLY and FYNNEI. V lost 6 bases to trimming and J lost 1 base; unmatched junction nucleotides: 1. The CDR3 is 13 residues long. This record comes from a study of OX40 agonist ivuxolimab in advanced cancers. Clones were read by immunoSEQ multiplex PCR, and TCRdb kept only the in-frame ones, dropping some. The table shows 50,000 to 70,000 clones, with over 80% occurring only once. This clonotype was obtained from an adult with an advanced solid tumor such as melanoma, head and neck, liver or kidney cancer. The sequencing here drew on CD4+ or CD8+ T cells sorted from blood, taken in a trial of the OX40 agonist ivuxolimab. This chain uses TRBV2 with TRBJ1-1; 8 bases map to TRBD1. The CDR3 nucleotides are TGTGCCAGCAGGGACAGGGAGAACACTGAAGCTTTCTTT. Translated, it gives CASRDRENTEAFF.